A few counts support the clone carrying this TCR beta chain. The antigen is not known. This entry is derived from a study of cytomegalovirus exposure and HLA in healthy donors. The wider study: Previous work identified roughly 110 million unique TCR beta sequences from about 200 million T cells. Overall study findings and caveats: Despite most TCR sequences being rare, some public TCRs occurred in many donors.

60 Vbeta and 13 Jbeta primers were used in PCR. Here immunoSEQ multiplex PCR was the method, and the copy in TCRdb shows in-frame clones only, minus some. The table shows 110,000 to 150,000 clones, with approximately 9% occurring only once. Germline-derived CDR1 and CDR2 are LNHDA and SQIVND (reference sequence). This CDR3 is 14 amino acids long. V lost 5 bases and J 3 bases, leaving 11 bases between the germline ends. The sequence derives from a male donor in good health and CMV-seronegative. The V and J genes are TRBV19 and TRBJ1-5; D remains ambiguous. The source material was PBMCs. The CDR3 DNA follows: TGTGCCAGTAGTCAGTGGGCAGACAATCAGCCCCAGCATTTT. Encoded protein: CASSQWADNQPQHF.